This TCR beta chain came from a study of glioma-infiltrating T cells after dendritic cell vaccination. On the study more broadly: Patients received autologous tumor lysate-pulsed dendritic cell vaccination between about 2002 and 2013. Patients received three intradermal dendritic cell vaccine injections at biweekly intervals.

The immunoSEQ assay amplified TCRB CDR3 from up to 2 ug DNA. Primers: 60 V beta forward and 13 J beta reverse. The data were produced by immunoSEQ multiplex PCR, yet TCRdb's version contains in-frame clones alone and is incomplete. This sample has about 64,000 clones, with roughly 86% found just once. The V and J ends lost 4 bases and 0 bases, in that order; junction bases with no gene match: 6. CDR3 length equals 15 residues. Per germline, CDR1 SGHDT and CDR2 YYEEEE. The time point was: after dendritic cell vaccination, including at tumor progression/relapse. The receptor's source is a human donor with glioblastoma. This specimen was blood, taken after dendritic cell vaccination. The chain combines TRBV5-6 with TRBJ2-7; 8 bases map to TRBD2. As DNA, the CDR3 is TGTGCCAGCAGCCCCACGAGCGGGAGCTCCTACGAGCAGTACTTC. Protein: CASSPTSGSSYEQYF. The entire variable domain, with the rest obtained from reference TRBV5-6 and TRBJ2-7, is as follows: DAGVTQSPTHLIKTRGQQVTLRCSPKSGHDTVSWYQQALGQGPQFIFQYYEEEERQRGNFPDRFSGHQFPNYSSELNVNALLLGDSALYLCASSPTSGSSYEQYFGPGTRLTVT.